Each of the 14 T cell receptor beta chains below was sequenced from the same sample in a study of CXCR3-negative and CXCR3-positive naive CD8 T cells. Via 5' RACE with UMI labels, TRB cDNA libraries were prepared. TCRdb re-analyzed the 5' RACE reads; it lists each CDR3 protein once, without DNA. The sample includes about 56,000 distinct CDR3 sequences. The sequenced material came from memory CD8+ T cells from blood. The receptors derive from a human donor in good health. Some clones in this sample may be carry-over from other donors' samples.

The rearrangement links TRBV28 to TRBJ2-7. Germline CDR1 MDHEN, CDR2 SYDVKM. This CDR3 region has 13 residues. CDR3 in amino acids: CASSLTSVYEQYF.

The CDR3 loop is CSAISLGWGETQYF. The V gene is TRBV20-1, the J gene TRBJ2-5; the D call of TRBD2 rests on TCRdb alone, since no DNA is present to check it. The CDR3 spans 14 residues. Germline V gene lookup returns CDR1 DFQATT and CDR2 SNEGSKA (reference sequence).

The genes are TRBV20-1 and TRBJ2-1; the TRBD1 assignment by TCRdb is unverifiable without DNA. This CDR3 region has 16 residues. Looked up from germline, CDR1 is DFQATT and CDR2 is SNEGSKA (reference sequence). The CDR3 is CSAREDGGLSYNEQFF.

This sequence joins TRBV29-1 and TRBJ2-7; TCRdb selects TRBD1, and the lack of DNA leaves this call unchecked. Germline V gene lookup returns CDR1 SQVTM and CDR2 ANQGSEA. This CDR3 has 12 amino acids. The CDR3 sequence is CSARTDHYEQYF.

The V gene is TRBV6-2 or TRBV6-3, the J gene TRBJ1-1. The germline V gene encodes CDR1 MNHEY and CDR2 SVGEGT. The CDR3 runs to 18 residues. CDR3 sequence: CASSYSNIAVHTATEAFF.

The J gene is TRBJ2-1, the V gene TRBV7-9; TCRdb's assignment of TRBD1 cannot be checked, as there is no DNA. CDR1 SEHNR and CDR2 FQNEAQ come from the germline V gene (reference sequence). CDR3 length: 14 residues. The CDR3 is CASSFSTGGNEQFF.

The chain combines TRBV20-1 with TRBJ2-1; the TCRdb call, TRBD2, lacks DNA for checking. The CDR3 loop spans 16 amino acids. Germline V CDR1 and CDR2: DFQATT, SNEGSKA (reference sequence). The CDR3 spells CSARALAGTSYNEQFF.

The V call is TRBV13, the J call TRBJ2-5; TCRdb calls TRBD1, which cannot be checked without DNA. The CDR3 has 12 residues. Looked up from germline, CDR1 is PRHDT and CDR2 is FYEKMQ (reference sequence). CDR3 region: CASAPQGETQYF.

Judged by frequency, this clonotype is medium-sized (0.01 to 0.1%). CDR3 sequence: CSVDGAGEPYEQYF. The genes are TRBV29-1 and TRBJ2-7; TCRdb's assignment of TRBD1 cannot be checked, as there is no DNA. The CDR3 extends over 14 amino acids. Per germline, CDR1 SQVTM and CDR2 ANQGSEA.

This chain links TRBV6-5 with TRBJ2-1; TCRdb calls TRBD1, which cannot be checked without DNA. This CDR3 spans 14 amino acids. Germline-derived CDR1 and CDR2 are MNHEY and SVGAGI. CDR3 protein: CASSPDRVNNEQFF.

CDR3 residues: CASSLYDYEQYF. The rearrangement links TRBV28 to TRBJ2-7. Looked up from germline, CDR1 is MDHEN and CDR2 is SYDVKM. The CDR3 has 12 residues.

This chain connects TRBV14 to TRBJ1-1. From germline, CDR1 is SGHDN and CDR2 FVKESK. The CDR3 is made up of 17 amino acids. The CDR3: CASSHWGLGYQNTEAFF. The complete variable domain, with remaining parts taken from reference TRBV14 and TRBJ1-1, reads EAGVTQFPSHSVIEKGQTVTLRCDPISGHDNLYWYRRVMGKEIKFLLHFVKESKQDESGMPNNRFLAERTGGTYSTLKVQPAELEDSGVYFCASSHWGLGYQNTEAFFGQGTRLTVV.

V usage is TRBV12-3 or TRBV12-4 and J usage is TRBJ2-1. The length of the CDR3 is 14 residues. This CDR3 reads CASSPDIRYNEQFF.

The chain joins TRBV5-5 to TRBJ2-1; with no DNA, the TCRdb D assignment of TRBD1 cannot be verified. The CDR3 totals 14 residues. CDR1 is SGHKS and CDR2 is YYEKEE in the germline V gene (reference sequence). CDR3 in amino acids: CASSPWTGYNEQFF.